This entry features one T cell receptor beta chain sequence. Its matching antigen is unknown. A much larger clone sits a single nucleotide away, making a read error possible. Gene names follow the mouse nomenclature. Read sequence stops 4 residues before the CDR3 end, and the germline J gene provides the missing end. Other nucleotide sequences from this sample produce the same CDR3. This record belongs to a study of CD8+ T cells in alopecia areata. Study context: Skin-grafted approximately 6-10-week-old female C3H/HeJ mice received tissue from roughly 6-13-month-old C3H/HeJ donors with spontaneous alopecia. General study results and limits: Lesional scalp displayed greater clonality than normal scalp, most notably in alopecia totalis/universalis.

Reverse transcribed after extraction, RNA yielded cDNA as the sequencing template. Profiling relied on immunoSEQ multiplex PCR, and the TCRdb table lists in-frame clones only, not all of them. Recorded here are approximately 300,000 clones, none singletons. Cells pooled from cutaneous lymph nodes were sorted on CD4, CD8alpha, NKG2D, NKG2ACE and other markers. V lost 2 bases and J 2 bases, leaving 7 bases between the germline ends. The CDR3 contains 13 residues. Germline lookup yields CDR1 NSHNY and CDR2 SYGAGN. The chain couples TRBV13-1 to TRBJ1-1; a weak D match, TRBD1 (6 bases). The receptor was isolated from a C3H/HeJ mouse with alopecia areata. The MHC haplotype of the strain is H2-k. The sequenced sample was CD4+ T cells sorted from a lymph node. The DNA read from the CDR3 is TGTGCCAGCAGTGACAGGGGCAACACA. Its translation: CASSDRGNT. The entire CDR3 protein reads CASSDRGNTEVFF.